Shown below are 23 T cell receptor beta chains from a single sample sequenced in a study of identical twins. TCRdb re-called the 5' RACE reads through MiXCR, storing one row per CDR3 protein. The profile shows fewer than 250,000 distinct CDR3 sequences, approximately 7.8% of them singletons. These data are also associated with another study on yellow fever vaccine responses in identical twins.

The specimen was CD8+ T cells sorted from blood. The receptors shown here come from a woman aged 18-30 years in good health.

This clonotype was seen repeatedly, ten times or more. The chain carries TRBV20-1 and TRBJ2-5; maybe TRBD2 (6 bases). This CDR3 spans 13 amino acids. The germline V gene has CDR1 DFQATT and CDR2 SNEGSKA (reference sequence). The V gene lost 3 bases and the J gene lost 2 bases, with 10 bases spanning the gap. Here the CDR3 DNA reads TGCAGTGCTAGGTGGAGGGGACAAGAGACCCAGTACTTC. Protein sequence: CSARWRGQETQYF.

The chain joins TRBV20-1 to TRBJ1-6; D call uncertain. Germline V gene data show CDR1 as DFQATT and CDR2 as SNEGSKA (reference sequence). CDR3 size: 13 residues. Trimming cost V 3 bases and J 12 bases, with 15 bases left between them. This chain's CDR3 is CSASADLGIPLHF. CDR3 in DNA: TGCAGTGCTAGTGCTGACCTGGGTATACCCCTCCACTTT.

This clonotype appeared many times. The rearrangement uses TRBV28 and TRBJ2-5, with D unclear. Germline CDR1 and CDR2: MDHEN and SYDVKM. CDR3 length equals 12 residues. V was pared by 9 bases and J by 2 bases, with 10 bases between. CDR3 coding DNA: TGTGCCAGTCAACTGGGACAAGAGACCCAGTACTTC. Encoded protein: CASQLGQETQYF.

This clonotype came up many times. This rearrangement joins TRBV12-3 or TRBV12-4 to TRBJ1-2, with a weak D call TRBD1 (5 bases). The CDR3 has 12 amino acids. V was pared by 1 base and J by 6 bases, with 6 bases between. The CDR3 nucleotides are TGTGCCAGCAGTTTAGAAGGGGATGGCTACACCTTC. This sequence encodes CASSLEGDGYTF.

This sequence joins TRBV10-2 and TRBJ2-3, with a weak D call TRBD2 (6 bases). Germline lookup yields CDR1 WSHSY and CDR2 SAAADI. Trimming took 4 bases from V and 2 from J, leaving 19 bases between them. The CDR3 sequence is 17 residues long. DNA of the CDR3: TGCGCCAGCAGTGGGGGGGAAGGAGGAGTGCTCACAGATACGCAGTATTTT. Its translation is CASSGGEGGVLTDTQYF.

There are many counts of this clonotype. CDR3 in DNA: TGTGCCAGCACCGGGACTAGCGGGGACTGGACAGATACGCAGTATTTT. This codes for CASTGTSGDWTDTQYF. The chain is built from TRBV2 and TRBJ2-3; TRBD2 aligns across 13 bases. The V gene's germline CDR1 is SNHLY and CDR2 FYNNEI. This CDR3 contains 16 residues. With V trimmed by 7 bases and J by 3 bases, 7 bases remained unmatched.

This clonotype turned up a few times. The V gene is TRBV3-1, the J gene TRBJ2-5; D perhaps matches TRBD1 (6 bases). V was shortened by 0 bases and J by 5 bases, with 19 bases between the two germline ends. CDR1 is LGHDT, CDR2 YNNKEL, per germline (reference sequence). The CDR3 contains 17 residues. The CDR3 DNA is TGTGCCAGCAGCCAAGACGTGGGACAAAACGCTGGGGAGACCCAGTACTTC. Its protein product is CASSQDVGQNAGETQYF.

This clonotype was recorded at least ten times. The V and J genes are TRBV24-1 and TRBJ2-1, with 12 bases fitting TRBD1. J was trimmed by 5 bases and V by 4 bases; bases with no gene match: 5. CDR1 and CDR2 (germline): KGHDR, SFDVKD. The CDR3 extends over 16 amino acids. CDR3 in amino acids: CATSDQGQGADNEQFF. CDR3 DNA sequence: TGTGCCACCAGTGACCAGGGACAGGGGGCGGACAATGAGCAGTTCTTC.

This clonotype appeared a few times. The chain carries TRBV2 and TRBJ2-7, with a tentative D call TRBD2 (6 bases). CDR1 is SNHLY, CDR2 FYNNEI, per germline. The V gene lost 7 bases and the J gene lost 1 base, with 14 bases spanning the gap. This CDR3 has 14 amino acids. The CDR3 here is CASTDGLASYEQYF. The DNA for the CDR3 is TGTGCCAGCACCGATGGGCTAGCGTCCTACGAGCAGTACTTC.

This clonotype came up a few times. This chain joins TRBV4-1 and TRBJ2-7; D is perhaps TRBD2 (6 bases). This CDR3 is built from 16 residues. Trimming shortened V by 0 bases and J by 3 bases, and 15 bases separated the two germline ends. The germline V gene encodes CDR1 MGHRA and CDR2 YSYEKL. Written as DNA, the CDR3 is TGCGCCAGCAGCCAAGATCGGGGGATTTCTCTCTACGAGCAGTACTTC. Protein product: CASSQDRGISLYEQYF.

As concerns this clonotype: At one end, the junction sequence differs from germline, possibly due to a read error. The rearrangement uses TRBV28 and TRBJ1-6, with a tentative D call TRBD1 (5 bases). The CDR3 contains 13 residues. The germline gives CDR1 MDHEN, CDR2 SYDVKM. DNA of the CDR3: TGTGCCACCAGCACCCGGGGGAGTTCACCTCTCCACTTT. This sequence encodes CATSTRGSSPLHF.

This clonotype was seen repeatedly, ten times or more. CDR3 sequence (DNA): TGCGCCAGCAGCCCCAGGGACGATGAAAAACTGTTTTTT. It yields the protein CASSPRDDEKLFF. The chain is built from TRBV4-1 and TRBJ1-4, with D possibly being TRBD1 (5 bases). Germline values: CDR1 MGHRA, CDR2 YSYEKL. The CDR3 spans 13 residues. V dropped 4 bases and J dropped 6 bases, with 9 bases sitting between them.

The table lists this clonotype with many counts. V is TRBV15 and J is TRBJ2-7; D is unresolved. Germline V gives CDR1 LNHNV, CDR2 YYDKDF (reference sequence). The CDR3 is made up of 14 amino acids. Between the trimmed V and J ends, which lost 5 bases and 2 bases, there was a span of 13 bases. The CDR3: CATSSRSETYEQYF. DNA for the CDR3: TGTGCCACCAGCTCCCGTTCAGAGACCTACGAGCAGTACTTC.

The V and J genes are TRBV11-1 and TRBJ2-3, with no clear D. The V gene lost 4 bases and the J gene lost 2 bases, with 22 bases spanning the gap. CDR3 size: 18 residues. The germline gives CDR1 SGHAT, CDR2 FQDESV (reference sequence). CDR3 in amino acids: CASSSPPLRLNPTDTQYF. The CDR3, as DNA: TGTGCCAGCAGCTCCCCCCCACTCCGACTTAACCCCACAGATACGCAGTATTTT.

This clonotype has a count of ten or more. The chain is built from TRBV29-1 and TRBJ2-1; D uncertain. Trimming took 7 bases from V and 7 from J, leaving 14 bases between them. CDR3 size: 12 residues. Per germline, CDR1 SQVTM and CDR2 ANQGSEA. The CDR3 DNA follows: TGCAGCGAGGCGGCCTTAGGGAATGAGCAGTTCTTC. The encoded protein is CSEAALGNEQFF.

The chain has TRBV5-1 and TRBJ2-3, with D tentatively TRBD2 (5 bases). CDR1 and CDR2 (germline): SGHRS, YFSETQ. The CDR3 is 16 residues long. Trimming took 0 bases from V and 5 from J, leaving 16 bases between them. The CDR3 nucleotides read TGCGCCAGCAGCTTGGTTGTAGCGACACTCAGAGATACGCAGTATTTT. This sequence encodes CASSLVVATLRDTQYF.

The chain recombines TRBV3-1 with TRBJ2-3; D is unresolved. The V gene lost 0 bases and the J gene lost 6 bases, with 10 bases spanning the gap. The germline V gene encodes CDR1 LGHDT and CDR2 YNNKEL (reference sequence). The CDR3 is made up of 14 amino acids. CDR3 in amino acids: CASSQEITADTQYF. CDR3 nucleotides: TGTGCCAGCAGCCAAGAAATTACTGCTGATACGCAGTATTTT.

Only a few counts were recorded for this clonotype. The CDR3 loop reads CASSLAMADSYNEQFF. CDR3 sequence (DNA): TGTGCCAGCAGCTTGGCGATGGCGGACTCCTACAATGAGCAGTTCTTC. The chain recombines TRBV7-6 with TRBJ2-1; D unresolved. V was trimmed by 3 bases and J by 0 bases, leaving 12 bases between them. Germline-derived CDR1 and CDR2 are SGHVS and FNYEAQ. The CDR3 covers 16 residues.

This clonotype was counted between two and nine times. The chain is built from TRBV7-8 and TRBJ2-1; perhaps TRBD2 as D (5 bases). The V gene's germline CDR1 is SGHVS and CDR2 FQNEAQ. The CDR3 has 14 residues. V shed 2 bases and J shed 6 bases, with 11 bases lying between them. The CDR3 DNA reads TGTGCCAGCAGCTTAAAGAGGGCCCCCAATGAGCAGTTCTTC. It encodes CASSLKRAPNEQFF. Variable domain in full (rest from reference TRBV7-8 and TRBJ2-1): GAGVSQSPRYKVAKRGQDVALRCDPISGHVSLFWYQQALGQGPEFLTYFQNEAQLDKSGLPSDRFFAERPEGSVSTLKIQRTQQEDSAVYLCASSLKRAPNEQFFGPGTRLTVL.

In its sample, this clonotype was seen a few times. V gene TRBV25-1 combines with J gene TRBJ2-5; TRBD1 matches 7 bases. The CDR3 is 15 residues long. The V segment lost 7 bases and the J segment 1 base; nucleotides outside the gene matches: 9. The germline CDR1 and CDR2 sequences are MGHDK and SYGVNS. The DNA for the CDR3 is TGTGCCAGCAACCCCGGGACAGCTCTCCAAGAGACCCAGTACTTC. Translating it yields CASNPGTALQETQYF.

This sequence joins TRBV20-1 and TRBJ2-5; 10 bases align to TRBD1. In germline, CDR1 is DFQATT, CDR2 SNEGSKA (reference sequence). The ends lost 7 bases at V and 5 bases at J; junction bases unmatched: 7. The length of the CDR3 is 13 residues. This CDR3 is CSGGQGRWETQYF. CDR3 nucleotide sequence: TGCAGTGGGGGACAGGGGCGCTGGGAGACCCAGTACTTC.

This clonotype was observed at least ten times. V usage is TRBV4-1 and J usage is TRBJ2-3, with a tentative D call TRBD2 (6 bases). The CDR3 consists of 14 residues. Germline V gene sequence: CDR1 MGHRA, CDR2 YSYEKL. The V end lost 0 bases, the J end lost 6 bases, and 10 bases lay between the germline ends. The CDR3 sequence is CASSQDQEGDTQYF. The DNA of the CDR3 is TGCGCCAGCAGCCAAGATCAGGAGGGGGATACGCAGTATTTT.

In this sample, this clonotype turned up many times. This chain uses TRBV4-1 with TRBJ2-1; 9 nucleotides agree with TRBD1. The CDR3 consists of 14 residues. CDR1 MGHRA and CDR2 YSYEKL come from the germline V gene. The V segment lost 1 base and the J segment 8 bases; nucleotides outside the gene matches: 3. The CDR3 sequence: CASSQGDREYEQFF. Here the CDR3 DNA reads TGCGCCAGCAGCCAAGGGGACAGGGAATATGAGCAGTTCTTC.